This T cell receptor (beta chain) was identified in a study of CD8 T cells in Susac syndrome. Points on this clonotype: The antigen remains undetermined.

cDNA came from 0.5 to 1 ug RNA primed by random hexamers. Amplification of TCR beta CDR3 by immunoSEQ multiplex PCR spanned 54 Vbeta and 13 Jbeta. TCRdb re-called the immunoSEQ multiplex PCR reads through MiXCR, storing one row per CDR3 protein. The sample shows about 77,000 distinct CDR3 sequences, roughly 91% of them seen only once. Germline V gives CDR1 SGDLS, CDR2 YYNGEE. This CDR3 region has 14 residues. The ends were cut back, 3 bases at V and 5 bases at J, with 14 bases in the middle. Study-wide points: The authors found no clonal expansion in Susac syndrome CD4+ T cell repertoires.

The receptor was isolated from a human donor with Susac syndrome. The sample taken for sequencing was CD4+ T cells from PBMCs. The genes are TRBV9 and TRBJ2-5; D is unresolved. The CDR3 DNA is TGTGCCAGCAGCGCGGGCACCGCCCTGGAGACCCAGTACTTC. Its translation: CASSAGTALETQYF.